A selection of T cell receptor beta chains follows, all from one sample in a study of cytomegalovirus exposure and HLA in healthy donors. Produced via immunoSEQ multiplex PCR; TCRdb's table is partial and in-frame only. The sample gives 160,000 or so clones, over 70% of which show up once; under 2% is in the top ten. The specimen was PBMCs. The receptors originated from a woman between 18 and 29 years old in good health and CMV-seronegative. The CDR3 runs from the conserved cysteine through the conserved F or W. D genes are given only for firm matches. Rows may omit the clone size; those that give it use once, few, many or a size class.

j_gene | v_gene | abundance | d_gene | CDR3nt | CDR3aa
TRBJ1-5 | TRBV19 | - | TRBD1 | TGTGCCAGTATTGAGACAGGGGCAAGTTACAATCAGCCCCAGCATTTT | CASIETGASYNQPQHF
TRBJ1-2 | TRBV5-5 | - | - | TGTGCCAGCAGTCCCTCGGCCGGGCAGACGGGGATCTATGGCTACACCTTC | CASSPSAGQTGIYGYTF
TRBJ1-1 | TRBV7-9 | once | - | TGTGCCAGCAGCGAAACAGGGTATAGCGCTTTCTTT | CASSETGYSAFF
TRBJ1-1 | TRBV29-1 | - | - | TGCAGCGTTCGGGGATTGAACACTGAAGCTTTCTTT | CSVRGLNTEAFF
TRBJ1-1 | TRBV7-9 | - | TRBD1 | TGTGCCAGCAGCGAGAGAGACAGGGGGCTTGAAGCTTTCTTT | CASSERDRGLEAFF
TRBJ1-6 | TRBV6-4 | once | TRBD1 | TGTGCCAGCAAAGGCGAGGGGGCGAGTAATTCACCCCTCCACTTT | CASKGEGASNSPLHF
TRBJ2-2 | TRBV7-9 | - | - | TGTTCCAGCAGCTCTCGCGGGACAGAGAGGACCGGGGAGCTGTTTTTT | CSSSSRGTERTGELFF
TRBJ2-3 | TRBV29-1 | few | TRBD1 | TGCAGCATAGACCAGGGGGCTAGAGATACGCAGTATTTT | CSIDQGARDTQYF
TRBJ1-6 | TRBV5-1 | - | - | TGCGCCAGCAGCTTGGGGTCCGGGGGAAGCGATTCACCCCTCCACTTT | CASSLGSGGSDSPLHF
TRBJ1-5 | TRBV6-1 | - | TRBD1 | TGTGCCAGCAGTGAAAGACAGGGGAATTCGGGCAATCAGCCCCAGCATTTT | CASSERQGNSGNQPQHF
TRBJ2-2 | TRBV11-2 | - | TRBD2 | TGTGCCAGCAGCCCCCGCCTGGGGGGGATCGCGAACACCGGGGAGCTGTTTTTT | CASSPRLGGIANTGELFF
TRBJ2-7 | TRBV6-1 | - | - | TGTGCCAGCAGTGAATCTAGGTACGAGCAGTACTTC | CASSESRYEQYF
TRBJ2-2 | TRBV18 | - | - | TGTGCCAGCTCACCCCCCAGCGGGCCCAACACCGGGGAGCTGTTTTTT | CASSPPSGPNTGELFF
TRBJ1-1 | TRBV6-5 | - | - | TGTGCCAGCAGTTACTCGGACATCACCAACACTGAAGCTTTCTTT | CASSYSDITNTEAFF
TRBJ1-2 | TRBV29-1 | - | - | TGCAGCGCAACGACCGAGGGCGGCTATGGCTACACCTTC | CSATTEGGYGYTF
TRBJ1-6 | TRBV7-6 | once | - | TGTGCCAGCAGCTTAGCTAGCGGGGAAACACCCCTCCACTTT | CASSLASGETPLHF
TRBJ2-7 | TRBV5-1 | - | TRBD1 | TGCGCCAGCAGCTTGTCCAGGGGGCCAGGCTACGAGCAGTACTTC | CASSLSRGPGYEQYF
TRBJ1-4 | TRBV15 | - | - | TGTGCCACCAGCCGAAGCGGGGGGCGGGCTGAAAAACTGTTTTTT | CATSRSGGRAEKLFF
TRBJ1-1 | TRBV6-5 | - | - | TGTGCCAGCAGGACCACGGACACGAACACTGAAGCTTTCTTT | CASRTTDTNTEAFF
TRBJ2-1 | TRBV7-8 | - | - | TGTGCCAGCAGCCGTCGGATAGCGCCCAATGAGCAGTTCTTC | CASSRRIAPNEQFF
TRBJ2-7 | TRBV19 | - | TRBD2 | TGTGCCAGTAGTATCCGGCTAGCGGGGGGGAACGACGAGCAGTACTTC | CASSIRLAGGNDEQYF
TRBJ2-1 | TRBV28 | few | - | TGTGCCAGCAGTTCGTACAATGAGCAGTTCTTC | CASSSYNEQFF
TRBJ1-3 | TRBV5-8 | once | - | TGTGCCAGCAGCTTTAGTTCCCCGGGCTCTGGAAACACCATATATTTT | CASSFSSPGSGNTIYF
TRBJ1-1 | TRBV4-1 | - | - | TGCGCCAGCATTGGGGGCGTTATCACTGAAGCTTTCTTT | CASIGGVITEAFF
TRBJ2-3 | TRBV28 | once | - | TGTGCCAGCAGCTCCGCCGGGACTAGCACAGATACGCAGTATTTT | CASSSAGTSTDTQYF
TRBJ2-6 | TRBV28 | - | TRBD1 | TGTGCCAGCAGAGCAGGGGGTAACTCTGGGGCCAACGTCCTGACTTTC | CASRAGGNSGANVLTF